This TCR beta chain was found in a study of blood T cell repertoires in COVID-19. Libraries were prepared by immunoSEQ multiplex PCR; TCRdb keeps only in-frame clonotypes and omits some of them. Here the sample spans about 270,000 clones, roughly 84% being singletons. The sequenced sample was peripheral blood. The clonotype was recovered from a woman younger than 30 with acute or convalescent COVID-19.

The CDR3 is CASGSTTGAGNTIYF. The CDR3 coding sequence is TGTGCTAGTGGTTCCACGACAGGGGCTGGAAACACCATATATTTT. The rearrangement joins TRBV12-5 to TRBJ1-3, with 8 bases fitting TRBD1. The CDR3 is made up of 15 amino acids. The trim removed 4 bases at V and 2 bases at J, leaving 4 bases unmatched. Germline assignment: CDR1 LGHNT and CDR2 FRNRAP. Looking up the rest from reference TRBV12-5 and TRBJ1-3 gives the full variable domain: DARVTQTPRHKVTEMGQEVTMRCQPILGHNTVFWYRQTMMQGLELLAYFRNRAPLDDSGMPKDRFSAEMPDATLATLKIQPSEPRDSAVYFCASGSTTGAGNTIYFGEGSWLTVV.